This T cell receptor (beta chain) originates from a study of CD8 T cells in Susac syndrome. Bulk CD8+ and CD4+ cells came from magnetic negative isolation; CD8+ TEMRA by FACS. With random hexamers, 0.5 to 1 ug RNA was reverse transcribed. TCRdb re-called the immunoSEQ multiplex PCR reads with MiXCR, one entry per CDR3 protein. The repertoire includes 150,000 to 200,000 distinct CDR3 sequences, more than 90% of them detected once, and about 0.093% sits in the top ten. CDR3 length: 14 residues. CDR1 and CDR2 from the germline V gene are SGHTA and FQGTGA. The V end lost 2 bases, the J end lost 7 bases, and 15 bases lay between the germline ends.

The chain couples TRBV7-3 to TRBJ2-7; unclear D gene. The source of this sequence is a human donor with multiple sclerosis. Material: CD4+ T cells from PBMCs. CDR3: CASSLSTEMGEQYF. The CDR3 DNA reads TGTGCCAGCAGCTTATCGACTGAGATGGGGGAGCAGTACTTC.